Shown below are 19 T cell receptor beta chains from a single sample sequenced in a study of cytomegalovirus exposure and HLA in healthy donors. The PCR employed 60 Vbeta primers together with 13 Jbeta primers. Here immunoSEQ multiplex PCR was the method, and the copy in TCRdb shows in-frame clones only, minus some. This repertoire shows about 200,000 clones, 76% found once; its top ten account for 0.63%. The sequencing input was PBMCs. The origin of the receptors is a man aged 18 to 35 in good health and CMV-seronegative.

The chain carries TRBV5-1 and TRBJ1-1; TRBD1 is a possible D gene (6 bases). Germline V gene lookup returns CDR1 SGHRS and CDR2 YFSETQ. V was shortened by 3 bases and J by 1 base, with 10 bases between the two germline ends. The CDR3 has 14 residues. The CDR3 region has the DNA TGCGCCAGCAGCTGGACGACAGGGAACACTGAAGCTTTCTTT. This gives the protein CASSWTTGNTEAFF.

The chain is built from TRBV5-1 and TRBJ2-1; 8 bases match TRBD2. CDR1 SGHRS and CDR2 YFSETQ come from the germline V gene. The CDR3 length is 15 residues. V lost 2 bases to trimming and J lost 2 bases; unmatched junction nucleotides: 3. Here the CDR3 DNA reads TGCGCCAGCAGCTTACTGGGACTAGCCTACAATGAGCAGTTCTTC. Its protein is CASSLLGLAYNEQFF.

The genes are TRBV4-1 and TRBJ2-7, with D hard to call. V lost 0 bases and J 1 base, leaving 13 bases between the germline ends. The CDR3 runs 16 residues. Germline CDR1 and CDR2: MGHRA and YSYEKL. This CDR3 reads CASSQDKSRQSYEQYF. CDR3 DNA: TGCGCCAGCAGCCAAGATAAGTCGAGGCAGTCCTACGAGCAGTACTTC.

V is TRBV18 and J is TRBJ2-6; tentative D call: TRBD1 (5 bases). CDR1 KGHSH and CDR2 LQKENI come from the germline V gene. The V gene lost 6 bases and the J gene lost 1 base, with 13 bases spanning the gap. The CDR3 spans 16 residues. CDR3 protein: CASSPRQISGANVLTF. The CDR3 bases are TGTGCCAGCTCCCCCCGACAGATTTCTGGGGCCAACGTCCTGACTTTC.

The chain has TRBV28 and TRBJ1-1; D is perhaps TRBD1 (5 bases). Trimming shortened V by 4 bases and J by 0 bases, and 12 bases separated the two germline ends. CDR1 MDHEN and CDR2 SYDVKM come from the germline V gene. This CDR3 region has 15 residues. CDR3 bases: TGTGCCAGCAGTTCCCCGGGGGGACTGAACACTGAAGCTTTCTTT. This translates into CASSSPGGLNTEAFF.

The CDR3 nucleotides are TGTGCCGGCGGAGAGGCGACTGAAGCTTTCTTT. Amino acid sequence: CAGGEATEAFF. The gene calls are TRBV2 and TRBJ1-1; D not certain. The CDR3 runs to 11 residues. Germline lookup yields CDR1 SNHLY and CDR2 FYNNEI. The V end lost 11 bases, the J end lost 5 bases, and 12 bases lay between the germline ends.

The chain recombines TRBV7-9 with TRBJ1-6; TRBD1 agrees at 9 bases. CDR3 size: 15 residues. Germline CDR1 and CDR2: SEHNR and FQNEAQ (reference sequence). J gave up 7 bases and V 5 bases, and 6 bases lay outside the gene matches. The CDR3 spells CASSPSGTGNSPLHF. The CDR3 DNA reads TGTGCCAGCAGCCCCTCCGGGACAGGGAATTCACCCCTCCACTTT.

V and J are TRBV19 and TRBJ2-1; D may be TRBD2 (6 bases). V was shortened by 9 bases and J by 6 bases, with 15 bases between the two germline ends. Germline values: CDR1 LNHDA, CDR2 SQIVND (reference sequence). The CDR3 has 13 amino acids. CDR3 amino acids: CASLSRDSNEQFF. The CDR3 bases are TGTGCCAGCCTCTCGCGGGACTCCAATGAGCAGTTCTTC. Together with reference TRBV19 and TRBJ2-1, the CDR3 gives the full variable domain: DGGITQSPKYLFRKEGQNVTLSCEQNLNHDAMYWYRQDPGQGLRLIYYSQIVNDFQKGDIAEGYSVSREKKESFPLTVTSAQKNPTAFYLCASLSRDSNEQFFGPGTRLTVL.

This clone was seen a few times. The chain uses TRBV9 and TRBJ1-3; possible D gene TRBD1, 6 bases. CDR1 is SGDLS and CDR2 is YYNGEE in the germline V gene. V lost 0 bases to trimming and J lost 0 bases, with 10 bases between them. This CDR3 is built from 16 residues. The CDR3 spells CASSVVDRTSGNTIYF. The CDR3 coding sequence is TGTGCCAGCAGCGTAGTGGACAGAACCTCTGGAAACACCATATATTTT.

V and J are TRBV6-1 and TRBJ1-2; D call uncertain. The germline V gene encodes CDR1 MNHNS and CDR2 SASEGT. CDR3 length: 16 amino acids. V was pared by 2 bases and J by 2 bases, with 15 bases between. CDR3 nucleotides: TGTGCCAGCAGTGAACTCTTGAGGAAACTAAACTATGGCTACACCTTC. Its protein product is CASSELLRKLNYGYTF.

This clone was detected only once. The V call is TRBV2, the J call TRBJ2-3, with TRBD2 matching over 7 bases. With 8 bases clipped from V and 3 bases from J, the junction kept 11 bases outside the gene matches. Germline values: CDR1 SNHLY, CDR2 FYNNEI. The CDR3 is 15 amino acids. CDR3 sequence reads: CASQRRESVTDTQYF. The CDR3, as DNA: TGTGCCAGCCAACGGCGGGAGAGTGTTACAGATACGCAGTATTTT.

V gene TRBV10-2 combines with J gene TRBJ2-7; tentatively, D is TRBD2 (5 bases). The CDR3 loop spans 13 amino acids. The germline V gene has CDR1 WSHSY and CDR2 SAAADI. The germline V and J ends were trimmed by 2 bases and 7 bases, with 12 bases remaining between them. In DNA form, the CDR3 reads TGCGCCAGCAGTGAGATCGAGGGCTGGGAGCAGTACTTC. Its translation is CASSEIEGWEQYF.

The chain recombines TRBV6-1 with TRBJ1-4; 9 bases are shared with TRBD1. The J segment lost 4 bases and the V segment lost 4 bases, leaving 7 bases of the junction unmatched. The CDR3 is made up of 16 amino acids. Germline-derived CDR1 and CDR2 are MNHNS and SASEGT. This chain's CDR3 is CASSGRDRVFNEKLFF. CDR3 nucleotide sequence: TGTGCCAGCAGTGGTCGGGACAGGGTTTTTAATGAAAAACTGTTTTTT.

The chain combines TRBV28 with TRBJ2-5; a possible D gene is TRBD2 (7 bases). CDR3 length: 13 residues. CDR1 and CDR2 (germline): MDHEN, SYDVKM. V was cut by 10 bases and J by 5 bases, with 17 bases left in between. This CDR3 is CATCGGGRETQYF. CDR3 nucleotide sequence: TGTGCCACCTGTGGGGGGGGCAGGGAGACCCAGTACTTC.

The genes are TRBV29-1 and TRBJ2-5, with TRBD1 identical over 7 bases. CDR1 SQVTM and CDR2 ANQGSEA come from the germline V gene. There are 13 residues in the CDR3. The ends lost 6 bases at V and 3 bases at J; junction bases unmatched: 7. The CDR3 here is CSVKTGKEETQYF. CDR3 nucleotide sequence: TGCAGCGTCAAGACAGGGAAGGAAGAGACCCAGTACTTC.

The rearrangement joins TRBV28 to TRBJ2-5; 9 bases agree with TRBD1. The closer fit of TRBJ2-7 to the DNA end suggests the J call may be wrong. The CDR3 is made up of 13 amino acids. Per germline, CDR1 MDHEN and CDR2 SYDVKM. The CDR3 loop reads CASSADRGYEQYF. The CDR3 DNA is TGTGCCAGCAGCGCAGACAGGGGGTACGAGCAGTACTTC.

The chain links TRBV7-3 to TRBJ2-3; 8 bases are shared with TRBD2. Per the germline V gene, CDR1 is SGHTA and CDR2 is FQGTGA. The CDR3 runs to 16 residues. Trimming removed 0 bases from V and 0 bases from J; junction bases left unmatched: 2. As DNA, the CDR3 is TGTGCCAGCAGCTTAACCCTAGCGGGTAGCACAGATACGCAGTATTTT. This encodes CASSLTLAGSTDTQYF.

The chain is built from TRBV25-1 and TRBJ1-1; TRBD1 matches at 8 bases. Germline lookup yields CDR1 MGHDK and CDR2 SYGVNS. V trimming: 8 bases; J trimming: 6 bases; junction bases outside the gene matches: 2. The CDR3 runs to 11 residues. Written as DNA, the CDR3 is TGTGCCAGCGTCAGGGGGCCTGAAGCTTTCTTT. This sequence encodes CASVRGPEAFF.

The rearrangement joins TRBV30 to TRBJ2-7, with 12 bases aligning to TRBD1. After removal of 2 bases from V and 5 bases from J, the junction contained 4 bases not matched to a gene. CDR3 size: 14 residues. Germline lookup yields CDR1 GTSNPN and CDR2 SVGIG (reference sequence). CDR3 coding DNA: TGTGCCTGGAGTCGGGACAGGGGGCTTGACGAGCAGTACTTC. Protein product: CAWSRDRGLDEQYF.